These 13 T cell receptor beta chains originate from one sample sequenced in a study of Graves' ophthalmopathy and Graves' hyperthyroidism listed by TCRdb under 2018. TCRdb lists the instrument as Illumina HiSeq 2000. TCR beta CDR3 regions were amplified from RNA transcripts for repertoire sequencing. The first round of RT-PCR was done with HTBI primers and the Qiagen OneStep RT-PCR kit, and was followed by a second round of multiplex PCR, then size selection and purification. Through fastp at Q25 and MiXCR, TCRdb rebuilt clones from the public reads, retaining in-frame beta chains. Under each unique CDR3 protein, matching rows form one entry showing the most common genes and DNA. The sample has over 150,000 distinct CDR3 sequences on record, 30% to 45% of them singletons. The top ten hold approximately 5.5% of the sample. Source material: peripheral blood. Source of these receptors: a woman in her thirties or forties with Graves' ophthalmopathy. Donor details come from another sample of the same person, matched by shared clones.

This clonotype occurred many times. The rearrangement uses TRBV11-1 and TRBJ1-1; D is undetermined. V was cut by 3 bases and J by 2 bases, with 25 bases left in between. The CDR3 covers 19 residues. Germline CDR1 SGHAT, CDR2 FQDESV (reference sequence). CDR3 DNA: TGTGCCAGCAGCTTCGCTTCCTTGTACGCACAGAAATTAAACACTGAAGCTTTCTTT. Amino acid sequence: CASSFASLYAQKLNTEAFF.

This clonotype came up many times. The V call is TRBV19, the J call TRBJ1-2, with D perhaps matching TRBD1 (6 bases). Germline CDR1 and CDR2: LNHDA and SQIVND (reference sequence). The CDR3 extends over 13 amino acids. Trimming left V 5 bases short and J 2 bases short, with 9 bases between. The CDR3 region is CASSSQGNYGYTF. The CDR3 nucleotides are TGTGCCAGTAGTTCACAGGGAAACTATGGCTACACCTTC.

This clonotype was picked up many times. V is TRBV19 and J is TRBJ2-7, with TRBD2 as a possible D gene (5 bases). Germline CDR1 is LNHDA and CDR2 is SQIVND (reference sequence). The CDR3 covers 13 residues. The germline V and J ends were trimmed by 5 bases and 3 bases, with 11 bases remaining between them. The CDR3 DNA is TGTGCCAGTAGTGGCCCGGGGTTCTACGAGCAGTACTTC. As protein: CASSGPGFYEQYF. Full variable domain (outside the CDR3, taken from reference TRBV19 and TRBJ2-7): DGGITQSPKYLFRKEGQNVTLSCEQNLNHDAMYWYRQDPGQGLRLIYYSQIVNDFQKGDIAEGYSVSREKKESFPLTVTSAQKNPTAFYLCASSGPGFYEQYFGPGTRLTVT.

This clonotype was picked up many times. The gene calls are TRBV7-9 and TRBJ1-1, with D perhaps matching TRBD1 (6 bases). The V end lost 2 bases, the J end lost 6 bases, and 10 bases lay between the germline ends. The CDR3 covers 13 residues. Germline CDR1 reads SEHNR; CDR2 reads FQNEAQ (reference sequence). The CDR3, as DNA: TGTGCCAGCAGCTTAAGGACAGACTCTGAAGCTTTCTTT. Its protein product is CASSLRTDSEAFF. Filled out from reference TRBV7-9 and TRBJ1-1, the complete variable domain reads DTGVSQNPRHKITKRGQNVTFRCDPISEHNRLYWYRQTLGQGPEFLTYFQNEAQLEKSRLLSDRFSAERPKGSFSTLEIQRTEQGDSAMYLCASSLRTDSEAFFGQGTRLTVV.

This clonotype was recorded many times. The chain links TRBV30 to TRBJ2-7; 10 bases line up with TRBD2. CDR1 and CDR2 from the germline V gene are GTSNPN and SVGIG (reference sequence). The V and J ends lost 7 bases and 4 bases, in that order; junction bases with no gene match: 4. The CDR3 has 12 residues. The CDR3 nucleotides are TGTGCCTTGACTAGCGGGTGGTACGAGCAGTACTTC. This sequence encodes CALTSGWYEQYF.

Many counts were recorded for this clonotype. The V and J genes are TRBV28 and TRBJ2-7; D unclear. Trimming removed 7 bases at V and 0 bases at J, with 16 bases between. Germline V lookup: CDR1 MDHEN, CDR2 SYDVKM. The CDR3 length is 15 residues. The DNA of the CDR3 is TGTGCCAGCACCCTGGCCAGCGCGAGCTCCTACGAGCAGTACTTC. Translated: CASTLASASSYEQYF.

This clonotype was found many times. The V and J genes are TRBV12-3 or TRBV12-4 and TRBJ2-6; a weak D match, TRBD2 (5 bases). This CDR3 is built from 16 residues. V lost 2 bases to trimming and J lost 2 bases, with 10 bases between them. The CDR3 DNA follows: TGTGCCAGCAGTTTATTTTCGGGAACTGGGGCCAACGTCCTGACTTTC. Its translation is CASSLFSGTGANVLTF.

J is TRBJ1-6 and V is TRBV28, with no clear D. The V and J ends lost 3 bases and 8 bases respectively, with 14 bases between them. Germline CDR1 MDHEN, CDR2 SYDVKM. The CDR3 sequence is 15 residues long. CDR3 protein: CASSLMNQWYSPLHF. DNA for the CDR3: TGTGCCAGCAGTTTGATGAATCAATGGTATTCACCCCTCCACTTT.

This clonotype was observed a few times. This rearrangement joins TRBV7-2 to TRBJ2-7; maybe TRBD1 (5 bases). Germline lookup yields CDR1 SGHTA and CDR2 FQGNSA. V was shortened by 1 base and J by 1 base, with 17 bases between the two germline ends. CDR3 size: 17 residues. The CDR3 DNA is TGTGCCAGCAGCTTAGGCGCGGACACTGTGCGGTCCTACGAGCAGTACTTC. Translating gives CASSLGADTVRSYEQYF.

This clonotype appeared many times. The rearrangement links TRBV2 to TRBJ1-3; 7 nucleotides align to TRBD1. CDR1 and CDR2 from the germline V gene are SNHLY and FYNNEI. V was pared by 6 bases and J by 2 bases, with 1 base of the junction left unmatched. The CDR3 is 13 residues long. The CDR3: CASRGTAGNTIYF. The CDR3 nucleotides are TGTGCCAGCAGAGGGACAGCTGGAAACACCATATATTTT.

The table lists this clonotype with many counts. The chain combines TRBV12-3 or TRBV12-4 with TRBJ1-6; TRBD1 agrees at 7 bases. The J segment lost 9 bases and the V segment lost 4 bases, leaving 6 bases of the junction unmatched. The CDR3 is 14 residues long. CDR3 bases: TGTGCCAGCAGTTCTGACAGGGACGGTTCACCCCTCCACTTT. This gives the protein CASSSDRDGSPLHF.

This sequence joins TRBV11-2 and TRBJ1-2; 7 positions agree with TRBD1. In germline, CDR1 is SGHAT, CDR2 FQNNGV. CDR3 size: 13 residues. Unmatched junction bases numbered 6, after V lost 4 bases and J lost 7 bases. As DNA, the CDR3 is TGTGCCAGCAGCTCAGGGGGTCTCAGTGGCTACACCTTC. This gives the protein CASSSGGLSGYTF.

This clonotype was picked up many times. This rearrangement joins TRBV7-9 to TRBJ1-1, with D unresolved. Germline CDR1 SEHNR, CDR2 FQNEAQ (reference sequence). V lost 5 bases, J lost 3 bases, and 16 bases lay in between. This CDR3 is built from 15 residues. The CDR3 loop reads CASSAGPVSDTEAFF. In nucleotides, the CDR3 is TGTGCCAGCAGCGCGGGCCCAGTTTCAGACACTGAAGCTTTCTTT.